Listed below are T cell receptor beta chains from one sample, sequenced in a study of blood T cell repertoires in COVID-19. Clones were read by immunoSEQ multiplex PCR, and TCRdb kept only the in-frame ones, dropping some. The sample lists 150,000 to 190,000 clones; approximately 84% were seen once. The sequenced material came from peripheral blood. The receptors were sampled from an older woman with COVID-19, enrolled during active disease. Each CDR3 is given with its conserved first and last residue. A D gene is named only where the DNA matches it firmly. Rows may omit the clone size; those that give it use once, few, many or a size class.

15	TRBD1	TRBV18	few	TRBJ2-2	TGTGCCAGCTCACCGGGACAGGGTAACACCGGGGAGCTGTTTTTT	CASSPGQGNTGELFF
15	TRBD1	TRBV10-3	-	TRBJ1-5	TGTGCCATCAGTCAAAGGGACAGGGATAGACAGCCCCAGCATTTT	CAISQRDRDRQPQHF
12	-	TRBV11-2	-	TRBJ1-2	TGTGCCAGCAGCTTAGGGGCGGGCGGCTACACCTTC	CASSLGAGGYTF
13	-	TRBV15	once	TRBJ1-6	TGTGCCACCCAAGTGCGGTGGGATTCACCCCTCCACTTT	CATQVRWDSPLHF
17	TRBD2	TRBV4-1	-	TRBJ2-3	TGCGCCAGCAGCCTCCGACTAGCGGGGGGGCAAACAGATACGCAGTATTTT	CASSLRLAGGQTDTQYF
15	-	TRBV7-9	-	TRBJ1-2	TGTGCCAGCAGCTTAGAATTGGGCGCTAACTATGGCTACACCTTC	CASSLELGANYGYTF
13	-	TRBV27	-	TRBJ1-4	TGTGCCAGCAGTCACGGGACAAGTGAAAAACTGTTTTTT	CASSHGTSEKLFF
14	TRBD1	TRBV30	-	TRBJ2-3	TGTGCCCGGGACAGGGACATTTTCACAGATACGCAGTATTTT	CARDRDIFTDTQYF
12	-	TRBV19	-	TRBJ1-3	TGTGCCAGTAGTACTGTGGGAAACACCATATATTTT	CASSTVGNTIYF
15	-	TRBV6-4	few	TRBJ2-1	TGTGCCAGCAGTGTTGGGCAGGGCCGCGGGGCGGAGCAGTTCTTC	CASSVGQGRGAEQFF
15	-	TRBV7-9	-	TRBJ2-2	TGTGCCAGCACCCTAGGGGCCCCCGGGACCGGGGAGCTGTTTTTT	CASTLGAPGTGELFF
15	-	TRBV5-1	-	TRBJ2-3	TGCGCCAGCAGCTTGGGAGGCCCTCCCACAGATACGCAGTATTTT	CASSLGGPPTDTQYF
15	-	TRBV7-6	-	TRBJ1-4	TGTGCCAGCAGCCGGAGGGGGGGCGACTATGAAAAACTGTTTTTT	CASSRRGGDYEKLFF
14	-	TRBV4-2	-	TRBJ2-1	TGTGCCAGCAGCCAAGCTCTGAGCATCACTGAGCAGTTCTTC	CASSQALSITEQFF
14	-	TRBV5-1	-	TRBJ1-2	TGCGCCAGCAGCCCTATGACAGGAAACTATGGCTACACCTTC	CASSPMTGNYGYTF
14	-	TRBV6-5	-	TRBJ2-6	TGTGCCAGCACCTGGACTTCCGGGGCCAACGTCCTGACTTTC	CASTWTSGANVLTF
12	-	TRBV2	-	TRBJ2-5	TGTGCCAGCAGTTCAGGGTACGAGACCCAGTACTTC	CASSSGYETQYF
15	TRBD1	TRBV27	-	TRBJ1-2	TGTGCCAGCAGTTCTGGAGACAGGGGGTTCGGTGGCTACACCTTC	CASSSGDRGFGGYTF
15	TRBD1	TRBV7-9	-	TRBJ1-5	TGTGCCAGCTCCGGACCAGGGGGCAGGGAGCAGCCCCAGCATTTT	CASSGPGGREQPQHF
14	-	TRBV7-8	-	TRBJ2-3	TGTGCCAGCAGCGATGGGACTCCTACAGATACGCAGTATTTT	CASSDGTPTDTQYF
11	-	TRBV11-2	-	TRBJ2-3	TGTGCCAGCAGCCTGACTTATACGCAGTATTTT	CASSLTYTQYF
15	-	TRBV18	-	TRBJ2-2	TGTGCCAGCTCACTGACAGTCGCGAACACCGGGGAGCTGTTTTTT	CASSLTVANTGELFF
14	-	TRBV5-1	-	TRBJ1-5	TGCGCCAGCAGCTTGGGAGAGGGTTTTCAGCCCCAGCATTTT	CASSLGEGFQPQHF
13	-	TRBV27	-	TRBJ1-1	TGTGCCAGCAGTTTATCCGCGGACACTGAAGCTTTCTTT	CASSLSADTEAFF
15	-	TRBV4-1	-	TRBJ1-5	TGCGCCAGCAGCCAAGGGGGCTTCAGCAATCAGCCCCAGCATTTT	CASSQGGFSNQPQHF
17	TRBD2	TRBV9	-	TRBJ2-5	TGTGCCAGCAGCGAAACTAGCGGGGGGAGTTTACAAGAGACCCAGTACTTC	CASSETSGGSLQETQYF
16	TRBD1	TRBV27	-	TRBJ1-2	TGTGCCAGCAGCTTCCTAACAGGGGGGTCTGGATATGGCTACACCTTC	CASSFLTGGSGYGYTF
18	TRBD2	TRBV2	-	TRBJ2-4	TGTGCCAGCAGTTCCTCGGGACTAGCGGGAGTGGGCAAAAACATTCAGTACTTC	CASSSSGLAGVGKNIQYF
13	-	TRBV12-3/TRBV12-4	-	TRBJ2-1	TGTGCCAGCAAGAGGGAAATCTACAATGAGCAGTTCTTC	CASKREIYNEQFF
15	TRBD1	TRBV25-1	-	TRBJ1-4	TGTGCCAGCAGTGACCCCGGACAGGGGAATGAAAAACTGTTTTTT	CASSDPGQGNEKLFF
16	TRBD1	TRBV5-1	-	TRBJ1-6	TGCGCCAGCAGCTTTAAAAGGGGGCGGTCGGATTCACCCCTCCACTTT	CASSFKRGRSDSPLHF
14	-	TRBV18	-	TRBJ2-5	TGTGCCAGCTCACCACTAGCAGATCAAGAGACCCAGTACTTC	CASSPLADQETQYF
12	-	TRBV6-6	-	TRBJ1-4	TGTGCCAGCAGTTACGGGGGAGGCAAACTGTTTTTT	CASSYGGGKLFF
13	-	TRBV7-8	few	TRBJ2-3	TGTGCCAGCAGCCCGAGGCGGGCAGATACGCAGTATTTT	CASSPRRADTQYF
16	TRBD2	TRBV7-9	-	TRBJ2-5	TGTGCCAGCAGCTTAGGGGGACTAGCGGGAGGAGAGACCCAGTACTTC	CASSLGGLAGGETQYF
13	-	TRBV7-2	few	TRBJ2-2	TGTGCCAGCAGCCAAACAGGGTTCGGGGAGCTGTTTTTT	CASSQTGFGELFF
14	-	TRBV5-1	once	TRBJ1-2	TGCGCCAGCAGCTTGGCCGAGGATCGAAGTGGCTACACCTTC	CASSLAEDRSGYTF
15	-	TRBV7-8	-	TRBJ1-5	TGTGCCAGCAGCTTAGGAGGGGGGGCCAATCAGCCCCAGCATTTT	CASSLGGGANQPQHF
15	-	TRBV15	few	TRBJ2-2	TGTGCCACCAGCAGAGATTACTTGAACACCGGGGAGCTGTTTTTT	CATSRDYLNTGELFF
13	-	TRBV28	-	TRBJ1-1	TGTGCCAGCAGTTTTCGGGGGAACACTGAAGCTTTCTTT	CASSFRGNTEAFF
15	TRBD1	TRBV6-2/TRBV6-3	many	TRBJ1-1	TGTGCCAGCAGTTGGGACAGGGAGGGGAACACTGAAGCTTTCTTT	CASSWDREGNTEAFF
15	TRBD1	TRBV6-5	-	TRBJ1-1	TGTGCCAGCAGTTCTCGACAGGGGAGAAACACTGAAGCTTTCTTT	CASSSRQGRNTEAFF